This paragraph covers one T cell receptor beta chain sequence. Its cognate antigen is unknown. After stimulus-free culture, autoproliferating CFSE-dim and non-proliferating CFSE-high T cells were sequenced separately. About 50 million CFSE-labeled PBMCs were cultured around 7 days unstimulated, then replicate wells were pooled. The PBMCs received approximately 0.5 uM CFSE and serum-free culture with no added stimuli. The data are from a study of memory B cells and T cells in multiple sclerosis. Germline V gene sequence: CDR1 SNHLY, CDR2 FYNNEI. The CDR3 covers 14 residues. V lost 4 bases to trimming and J lost 3 bases, with 12 bases between them. Assay used: immunoSEQ multiplex PCR; TCRdb lists only in-frame clones, some missing. The table includes about 45,000 clones, about four fifths detected once. Overall study results and limits: Compartments had unequal clone-set sizes, affecting shared clonotype counts.

The sample comprised PBMCs from blood kept in culture. The chain carries TRBV2 and TRBJ1-1; the D is unclear. This TCR was sampled from a human donor with multiple sclerosis. The CDR3 coding sequence is TGTGCCAGCAGTGCGGTGGGTAGAGACACTGAAGCTTTCTTT. It yields the protein CASSAVGRDTEAFF.